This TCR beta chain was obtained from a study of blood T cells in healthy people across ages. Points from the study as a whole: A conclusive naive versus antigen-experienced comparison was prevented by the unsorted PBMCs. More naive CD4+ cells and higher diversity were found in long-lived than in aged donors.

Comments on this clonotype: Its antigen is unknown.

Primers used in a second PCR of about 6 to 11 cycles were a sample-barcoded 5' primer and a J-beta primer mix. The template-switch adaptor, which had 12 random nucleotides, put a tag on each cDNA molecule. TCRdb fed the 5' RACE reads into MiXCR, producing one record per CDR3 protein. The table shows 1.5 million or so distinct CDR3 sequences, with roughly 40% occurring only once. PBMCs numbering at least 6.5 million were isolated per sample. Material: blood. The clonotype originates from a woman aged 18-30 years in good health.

The chain's CDR3 is CASSQDVSVYGYTF. CDR3 in DNA: TGCGCCAGCAGCCAAGATGTCAGCGTTTATGGCTACACCTTC. This rearrangement joins TRBV4-1 to TRBJ1-2; D unclear. From germline, CDR1 is MGHRA and CDR2 YSYEKL. This CDR3 is built from 14 residues. V was pared by 0 bases and J by 5 bases, with 10 bases between.